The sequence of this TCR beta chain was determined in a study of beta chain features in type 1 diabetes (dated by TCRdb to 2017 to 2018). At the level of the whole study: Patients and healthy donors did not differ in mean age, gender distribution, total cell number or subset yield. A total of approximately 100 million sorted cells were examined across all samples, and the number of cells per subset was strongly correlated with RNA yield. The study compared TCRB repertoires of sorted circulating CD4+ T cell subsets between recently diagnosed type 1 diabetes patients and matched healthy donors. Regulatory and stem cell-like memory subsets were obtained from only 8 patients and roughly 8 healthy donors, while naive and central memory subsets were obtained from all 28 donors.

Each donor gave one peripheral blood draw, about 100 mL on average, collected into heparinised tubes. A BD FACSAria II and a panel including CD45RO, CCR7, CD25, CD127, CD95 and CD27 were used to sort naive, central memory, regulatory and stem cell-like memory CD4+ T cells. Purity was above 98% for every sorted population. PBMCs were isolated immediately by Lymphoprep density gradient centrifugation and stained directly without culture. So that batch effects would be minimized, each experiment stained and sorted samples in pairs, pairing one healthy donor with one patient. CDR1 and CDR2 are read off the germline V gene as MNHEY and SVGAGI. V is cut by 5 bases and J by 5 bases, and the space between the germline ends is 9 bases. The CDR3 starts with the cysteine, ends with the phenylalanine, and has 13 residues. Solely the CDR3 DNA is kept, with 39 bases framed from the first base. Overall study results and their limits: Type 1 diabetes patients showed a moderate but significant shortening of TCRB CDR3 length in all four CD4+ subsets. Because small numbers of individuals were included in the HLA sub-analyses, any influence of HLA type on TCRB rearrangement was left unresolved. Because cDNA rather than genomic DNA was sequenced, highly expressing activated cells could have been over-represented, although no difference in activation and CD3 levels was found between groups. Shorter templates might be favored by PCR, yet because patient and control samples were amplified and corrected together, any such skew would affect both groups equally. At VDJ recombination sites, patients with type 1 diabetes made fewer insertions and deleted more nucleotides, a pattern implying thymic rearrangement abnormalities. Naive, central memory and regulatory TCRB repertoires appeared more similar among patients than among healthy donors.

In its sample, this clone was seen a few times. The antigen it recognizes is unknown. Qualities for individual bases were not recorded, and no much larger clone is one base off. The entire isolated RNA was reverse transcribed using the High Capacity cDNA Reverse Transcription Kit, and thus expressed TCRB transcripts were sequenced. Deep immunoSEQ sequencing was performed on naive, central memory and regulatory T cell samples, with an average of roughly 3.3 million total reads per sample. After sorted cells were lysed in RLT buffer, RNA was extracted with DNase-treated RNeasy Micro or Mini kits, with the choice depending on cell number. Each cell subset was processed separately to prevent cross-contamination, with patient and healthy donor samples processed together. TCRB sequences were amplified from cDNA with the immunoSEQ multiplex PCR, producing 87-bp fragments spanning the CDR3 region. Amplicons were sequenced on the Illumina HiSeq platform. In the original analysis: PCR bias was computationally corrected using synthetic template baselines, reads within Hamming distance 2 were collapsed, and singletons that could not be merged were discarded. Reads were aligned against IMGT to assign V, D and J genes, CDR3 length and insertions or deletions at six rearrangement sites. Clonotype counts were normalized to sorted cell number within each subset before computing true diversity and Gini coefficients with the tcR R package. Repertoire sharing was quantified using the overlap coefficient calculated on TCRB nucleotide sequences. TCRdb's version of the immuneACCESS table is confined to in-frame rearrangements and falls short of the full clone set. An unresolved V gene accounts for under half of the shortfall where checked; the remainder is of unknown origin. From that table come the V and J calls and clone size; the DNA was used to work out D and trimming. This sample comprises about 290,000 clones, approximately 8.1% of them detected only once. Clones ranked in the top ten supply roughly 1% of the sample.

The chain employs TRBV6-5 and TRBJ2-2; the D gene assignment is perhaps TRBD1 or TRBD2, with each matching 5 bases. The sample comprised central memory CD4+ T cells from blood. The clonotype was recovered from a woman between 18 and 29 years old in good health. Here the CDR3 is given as CASSKRGTGELFF. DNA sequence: TGTGCCAGCAGTAAGAGGGGTACCGGGGAGCTGTTTTTT.